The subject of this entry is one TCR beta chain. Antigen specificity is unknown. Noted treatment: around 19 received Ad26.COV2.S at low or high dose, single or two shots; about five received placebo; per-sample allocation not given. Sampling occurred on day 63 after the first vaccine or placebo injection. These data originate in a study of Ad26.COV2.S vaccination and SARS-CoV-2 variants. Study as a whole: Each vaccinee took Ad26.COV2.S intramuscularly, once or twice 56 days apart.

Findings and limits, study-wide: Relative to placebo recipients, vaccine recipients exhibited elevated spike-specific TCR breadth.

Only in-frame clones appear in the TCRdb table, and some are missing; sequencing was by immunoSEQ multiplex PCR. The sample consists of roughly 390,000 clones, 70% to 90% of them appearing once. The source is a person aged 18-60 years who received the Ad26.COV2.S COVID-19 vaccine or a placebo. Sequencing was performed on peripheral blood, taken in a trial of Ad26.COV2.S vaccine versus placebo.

This CDR3 is CAWSELTFTGELFF. DNA for the CDR3: TGTGCCTGGAGTGAGCTGACTTTCACCGGGGAGCTGTTTTTT. The chain combines TRBV30 with TRBJ2-2; D remains unclear. Per germline, CDR1 GTSNPN and CDR2 SVGIG (reference sequence). This CDR3 region has 14 residues. Between the trimmed V and J ends, which lost 1 base and 4 bases, there was a span of 10 bases.